The clone carrying this T cell receptor (beta chain) came up a few times. Its antigen remains unknown. TCRdb processed the RACE reads anew with MiXCR; each CDR3 protein has one entry. The table has around 67,000 distinct CDR3 sequences, 8.5% to 9% seen once. The time point was: patch test 2, 6 weeks after DPC sensitization. Treatment meaning: therapeutic diphenylcyclopropenone sensitization with weekly scalp DPC. Those who donated were patients with alopecia, 18 to 70 years of age, and suitable for DPC. The template was total RNA from unfractionated whole blood. These data belong to a study of human T cells and chemical hapten exposure. For the study at large: Across its roughly 23 weeks, the study gave patients weekly diphenylcyclopropenone doses to the scalp. Findings and caveats of the study: Counts of TCRs expanded at PT1 correlated positively with patch test score.

Trimming left V 6 bases short and J 1 base short, with 16 bases between. CDR1 and CDR2 (germline): SGHAT, FQNNGV. The CDR3 has 15 amino acids. The clonotype was recovered from a woman in her 50s with alopecia areata. Some clones in this sample may be carry-over from other donors' samples. This rearrangement joins TRBV11-2 to TRBJ2-7; no clear D gene. Sequenced material: whole blood, taken in connection with sensitization to the hapten diphenylcyclopropenone (DPC). CDR3 loop: CASSLTQARSYEQYF. Here the CDR3 DNA reads TGTGCCAGCAGTCTAACCCAAGCCCGATCCTACGAGCAGTACTTC.